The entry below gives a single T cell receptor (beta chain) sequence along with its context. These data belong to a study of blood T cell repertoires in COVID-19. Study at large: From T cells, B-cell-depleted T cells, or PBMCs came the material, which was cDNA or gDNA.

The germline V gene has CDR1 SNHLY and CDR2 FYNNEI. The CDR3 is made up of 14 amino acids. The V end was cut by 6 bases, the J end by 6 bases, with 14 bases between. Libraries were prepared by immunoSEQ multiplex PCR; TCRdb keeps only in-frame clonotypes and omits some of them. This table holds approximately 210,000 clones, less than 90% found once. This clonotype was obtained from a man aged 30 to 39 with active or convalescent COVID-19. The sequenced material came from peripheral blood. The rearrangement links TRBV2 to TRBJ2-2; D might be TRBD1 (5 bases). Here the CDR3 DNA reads TGTGCCAGCAGCGTCCTAGGGGAACCCGGGGAGCTGTTTTTT. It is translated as CASSVLGEPGELFF.